The 22 T cell receptor beta chains in this list originate from one sample, sequenced in a study of shared clonotypes between healthy human individuals. Some clones are missing from TCRdb's copy, which holds only in-frame ones; the method was immunoSEQ multiplex PCR. The sample includes some 500,000 clones, approximately 95% of them seen just once. Sequenced input: naive CD4+ T cells sorted from blood. Subset defined: CD45RA+ positively selected. All receptors come from a woman younger than 45 in good health.

The V gene is TRBV5-1, the J gene TRBJ2-1, with 9 bases identical to TRBD2. Germline CDR1 SGHRS, CDR2 YFSETQ. CDR3 length: 16 residues. V was clipped by 1 base and J by 1 base; unmatched bases: 3. Here the CDR3 DNA reads TGCGCCAGCAGCTTGTCGCTAGCGGGGTCCTACAATGAGCAGTTCTTC. Its protein product is CASSLSLAGSYNEQFF. The full variable domain, with the rest looked up from reference TRBV5-1 and TRBJ2-1, is KAGVTQTPRYLIKTRGQQVTLSCSPISGHRSVSWYQQTPGQGLQFLFEYFSETQRNKGNFPGRFSGRQFSNSRSEMNVSTLELGDSALYLCASSLSLAGSYNEQFFGPGTRLTVL.

This chain joins TRBV5-6 and TRBJ2-1, with D possibly being TRBD1 or TRBD2 (5 bases each). The CDR3 runs to 15 residues. CDR1 and CDR2 (germline): SGHDT, YYEEEE. With 4 bases removed from V and 2 bases from J, the gap between germline ends came to 13 bases. This CDR3 reads CASSPGRLAYNEQFF. The CDR3 coding sequence is TGTGCCAGCAGCCCGGGACGGCTCGCCTACAATGAGCAGTTCTTC.

The chain links TRBV5-8 to TRBJ2-7; D tentatively reads TRBD1 or TRBD2 (6 bases each). The CDR3 consists of 13 residues. V gave up 6 bases and J gave up 4 bases, with 14 bases separating them. Germline-derived CDR1 and CDR2 are SGHTS and YDEGEE. CDR3 nucleotide sequence: TGTGCCAGCACCCCGAGGGGGGCGTACGAGCAGTACTTC. Amino acids: CASTPRGAYEQYF.

The rearrangement links TRBV7-7 to TRBJ2-1, with unresolved D. The V end lost 5 bases, the J end lost 2 bases, and 7 bases lay between the germline ends. Germline lookup yields CDR1 SSHAT and CDR2 FNYEAQ (reference sequence). The CDR3 consists of 13 residues. The chain's CDR3 is CASSQTPYNEQFF. The CDR3 nucleotides read TGTGCCAGCAGCCAGACGCCCTACAATGAGCAGTTCTTC.

This rearrangement joins TRBV25-1 to TRBJ2-5; D not resolved. TRBJ2-7 explains the end of the DNA better; the J call may be wrong. This CDR3 spans 13 amino acids. In germline, CDR1 is MGHDK, CDR2 SYGVNS. The CDR3 loop is CASSAQMEYEQYF. In nucleotides, the CDR3 is TGTGCCAGCAGTGCGCAGATGGAATACGAGCAGTACTTC.

The rearrangement uses TRBV27 and TRBJ1-5; TRBD1 agrees at 9 bases. Losses at the gene ends were 5 bases for V and 3 bases for J; bases not matched to a gene: 5. The CDR3 consists of 15 residues. Germline-derived CDR1 and CDR2 are MNHEY and SMNVEV (reference sequence). In nucleotides, the CDR3 is TGTGCCAGCAGTCACAGGGGGCTGTTCAATCAGCCCCAGCATTTT. It is translated as CASSHRGLFNQPQHF.

This clone was seen just once. The genes are TRBV7-3 and TRBJ1-1, with 9 bases identical to TRBD1. Germline V CDR1 and CDR2: SGHTA, FQGTGA. V trimming: 4 bases; J trimming: 0 bases; junction bases outside the gene matches: 6. CDR3 length: 16 amino acids. The CDR3 loop reads CASSSQGALVNTEAFF. The DNA of the CDR3 is TGTGCCAGCAGCTCACAGGGGGCCTTAGTGAACACTGAAGCTTTCTTT.

Remarks on this clone: This sample also contains other DNA sequences that code for the same CDR3. The V gene is TRBV5-6, the J gene TRBJ1-5, with D unresolved. CDR1 is SGHDT and CDR2 is YYEEEE in the germline V gene. Trimming stripped 0 bases from V and 0 bases from J, with 1 base between. The CDR3 runs 13 residues. CDR3 bases: TGTGCCAGCAGCTTGGATAGCAATCAGCCCCAGCATTTT. Protein: CASSLDSNQPQHF.

The V gene is TRBV5-1, the J gene TRBJ2-7; 8 bases are a match to TRBD1. Trimming took 3 bases from V and 3 from J; bases not matched to a gene: 2. CDR1 and CDR2 (germline): SGHRS, YFSETQ. This CDR3 spans 13 amino acids. CDR3 DNA: TGCGCCAGCAGCTCTGACAGGGGCTACGAGCAGTACTTC. This gives the protein CASSSDRGYEQYF.

This clone is a singleton in its sample. The chain couples TRBV20-1 to TRBJ1-2; TRBD1 might be the D (5 bases). The CDR3 extends over 11 amino acids. CDR1 is DFQATT and CDR2 is SNEGSKA in the germline V gene (reference sequence). Trimming took 5 bases from V and 3 from J, leaving 7 bases between them. For the CDR3, the DNA is TGCAGTGCTGGGGCTCACTATGGCTACACCTTC. Encoded protein: CSAGAHYGYTF.

This chain links TRBV5-4 with TRBJ2-7, with 15 nucleotides matching TRBD2. Looked up from germline, CDR1 is SGHNT and CDR2 is YYREEE (reference sequence). The CDR3 has 18 amino acids. Germline trimming cut 4 bases from V and 0 bases from J; bases unmatched to any gene: 8. Here the CDR3 DNA reads TGTGCCAGCAGCAAACCGGGACTAGCGGGAGGAAGCTCCTACGAGCAGTACTTC. This codes for CASSKPGLAGGSSYEQYF.

V gene TRBV25-1 combines with J gene TRBJ2-3; D gene uncertain. Deletions cut 5 bases from V and 2 bases from J, with 14 bases between. The CDR3 is 15 residues long. Germline lookup yields CDR1 MGHDK and CDR2 SYGVNS. The CDR3 DNA reads as TGTGCCAGCAGTTCTGATATGGCCCCCACAGATACGCAGTATTTT. As protein: CASSSDMAPTDTQYF.

The V and J genes are TRBV9 and TRBJ1-1; D uncertain. This CDR3 has 14 residues. Germline V gene lookup returns CDR1 SGDLS and CDR2 YYNGEE. The V end lost 0 bases, the J end lost 4 bases, and 10 bases lay between the germline ends. The CDR3 DNA reads TGTGCCAGCAGCGTAGTAGCCGGAGGCACTGAAGCTTTCTTT. Its protein product is CASSVVAGGTEAFF.

The rearrangement uses TRBV29-1 and TRBJ1-4, with D perhaps TRBD1 (6 bases). Germline CDR1 reads SQVTM; CDR2 reads ANQGSEA. Trimming took off 8 bases at V and 8 bases at J, with 18 bases between the two ends. This CDR3 has 13 amino acids. CDR3 loop: CSTRQDPSEKLFF. CDR3 nucleotides: TGCAGCACCCGACAGGACCCCTCGGAAAAACTGTTTTTT.

Concerning this clone: This same CDR3 is encoded by further DNA sequences in the sample. This sequence joins TRBV5-1 and TRBJ2-2, with D perhaps matching TRBD2 (6 bases). The CDR3 runs to 16 residues. Trimming pared 0 bases from V and 0 bases from J, leaving 9 bases between. The germline CDR1 and CDR2 sequences are SGHRS and YFSETQ. This CDR3 reads CASSLGLATNTGELFF. CDR3 nucleotides: TGCGCCAGCAGCTTGGGGCTAGCGACGAACACCGGGGAGCTGTTTTTT.

The J gene is TRBJ1-3, the V gene TRBV7-9; no definite D call. CDR3 length: 17 residues. The V gene lost 5 bases and the J gene lost 2 bases, with 19 bases spanning the gap. In germline, CDR1 is SEHNR, CDR2 FQNEAQ (reference sequence). The CDR3 bases are TGTGCCAGCAGCACCCGGGCCCTACCAGCGGCTGGAAACACCATATATTTT. Residues: CASSTRALPAAGNTIYF.

The chain combines TRBV28 with TRBJ1-5; D possibly corresponds to TRBD1 (6 bases). The CDR3 runs to 16 residues. Germline assignment: CDR1 MDHEN and CDR2 SYDVKM. The V gene lost 3 bases and the J gene lost 3 bases, with 15 bases spanning the gap. The CDR3 region is CASSLGGASPNQPQHF. The CDR3, as DNA: TGTGCCAGCAGTTTGGGGGGGGCGAGTCCCAATCAGCCCCAGCATTTT.

V is TRBV28 and J is TRBJ2-7; weak D call: TRBD1 (6 bases). Germline V lookup: CDR1 MDHEN, CDR2 SYDVKM. Trimming cost V 2 bases and J 0 bases, with 14 bases left between them. This CDR3 has 16 amino acids. CDR3 bases: TGTGCCAGCAGTTTACCCGGGACATTGAGCTCCTACGAGCAGTACTTC. The encoded protein is CASSLPGTLSSYEQYF.

The V and J genes are TRBV30 and TRBJ2-2; D may be TRBD2 (5 bases). Germline values: CDR1 GTSNPN, CDR2 SVGIG (reference sequence). Trimming took 0 bases from V and 6 from J, leaving 11 bases between them. The CDR3 length is 14 residues. The CDR3 bases are TGTGCCTGGAGTGTACGGAGGAGGTCCGGGGAGCTGTTTTTT. The encoded protein is CAWSVRRRSGELFF.

CDR3 protein: CASSTSLDSLAGELFF. The DNA for the CDR3 is TGTGCCAGTAGTACCTCTTTGGACAGCTTGGCCGGGGAGCTGTTTTTT. The chain has TRBV19 and TRBJ2-2; D might be TRBD1 (6 bases). Per the germline V gene, CDR1 is LNHDA and CDR2 is SQIVND (reference sequence). V dropped 4 bases and J dropped 6 bases, with 18 bases sitting between them. The CDR3 has 16 amino acids.

This chain uses TRBV5-5 with TRBJ2-7, with TRBD2 identical over 7 bases. The CDR3 loop spans 16 amino acids. The ends lost 1 base at V and 0 bases at J; junction bases unmatched: 7. Per germline, CDR1 SGHKS and CDR2 YYEKEE (reference sequence). CDR3 DNA sequence: TGTGCCAGCAGCTTGTCTCTAGCGGATAGCTCCTACGAGCAGTACTTC. It is translated as CASSLSLADSSYEQYF.

In DNA form, the CDR3 reads TGTGCCAGCGAGGACCGGGGGACTCCACTCACAGATACGCAGTATTTT. Its translation is CASEDRGTPLTDTQYF. The gene calls are TRBV2 and TRBJ2-3, with D maybe TRBD2 (6 bases). Germline values: CDR1 SNHLY, CDR2 FYNNEI. The CDR3 loop spans 16 amino acids. V was pared by 8 bases and J by 2 bases, with 20 bases between.